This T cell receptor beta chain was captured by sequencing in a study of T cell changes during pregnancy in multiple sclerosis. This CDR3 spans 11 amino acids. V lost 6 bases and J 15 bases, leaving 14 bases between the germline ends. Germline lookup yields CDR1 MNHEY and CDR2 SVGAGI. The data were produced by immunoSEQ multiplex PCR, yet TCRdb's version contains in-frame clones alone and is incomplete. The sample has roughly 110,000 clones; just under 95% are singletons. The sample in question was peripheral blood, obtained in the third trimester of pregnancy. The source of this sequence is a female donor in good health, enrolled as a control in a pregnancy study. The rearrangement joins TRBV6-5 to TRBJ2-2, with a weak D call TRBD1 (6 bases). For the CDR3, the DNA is TGTGCCAGCAGACTACAGGGTCGGATGTTTTTT. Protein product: CASRLQGRMFF.